This TCR beta chain was sequenced in a study of OX40 agonist ivuxolimab in advanced cancers. Study background: Patients treated during dose escalation were battling hepatocellular carcinoma, melanoma, renal cell or head and neck cancer.

Assay used: immunoSEQ multiplex PCR; TCRdb lists only in-frame clones, some missing. The data show 45,000 to 50,000 clones, 89% seen once. Germline CDR1 and CDR2: LGHNA and YSLEER. Trimming removed 0 bases from V and 2 bases from J, with 10 bases in between. The CDR3 has 15 residues. The sample was CD4+ or CD8+ T cells sorted from blood, taken in a trial of the OX40 agonist ivuxolimab. The chain carries TRBV4-3 and TRBJ2-5; TRBD2 is a possible D gene (6 bases). This clonotype was obtained from an adult with an advanced solid tumor such as melanoma, head and neck, liver or kidney cancer. CDR3 nucleotide sequence: TGCGCCAGCAGCCAAGATCTCGCGGGACAAGAGACCCAGTACTTC. This translates into CASSQDLAGQETQYF.